These T cell receptor beta chains were read from a single sample in a study of identical twins. TCRdb independently ran MiXCR on the 5' RACE reads; one entry per CDR3 protein. The repertoire holds roughly 710,000 distinct CDR3 sequences, with around 6% as singletons. What was sequenced was naive T cells sorted from blood. The receptor source for this set is a young man in good health. CDR3s include the opening cysteine and the closing phenylalanine or tryptophan. The D gene is left open where the match is weak. Clone size, where shown, is once, few, many, or a class for clones that have expanded.

d_gene: TRBD1; v_gene: TRBV7-9; j_gene: TRBJ2-7; abundance: .; len: 14; CDR3nt: TGTGCCAGCAGCGACTGGACAGGGAGCTACGAGCAGTACTTC; CDR3aa: CASSDWTGSYEQYF
d_gene: .; v_gene: TRBV20-1; j_gene: TRBJ1-5; abundance: many; len: 19; CDR3nt: TGCAGTGCTAGAGATCTAATATCCAGGGGCCTGCTTGACAATCAGCCCCAGCATTTT; CDR3aa: CSARDLISRGLLDNQPQHF
d_gene: .; v_gene: TRBV20-1; j_gene: TRBJ2-1; abundance: .; len: 15; CDR3nt: TGCAGTGCTAGGTCGGTAGCGGCAGACTACAATGAGCAGTTCTTC; CDR3aa: CSARSVAADYNEQFF
d_gene: .; v_gene: TRBV2; j_gene: TRBJ1-6; abundance: few; len: 18; CDR3nt: TGTGCCAGCAGGGGACTTACAATTGAACTCTCCTATAATTCACCCCTCCACTTT; CDR3aa: CASRGLTIELSYNSPLHF
d_gene: .; v_gene: TRBV19; j_gene: TRBJ2-1; abundance: few; len: 14; CDR3nt: TGTGCCAGTAGTATAGGGAGATCGTACAATGAGCAGTTCTTC; CDR3aa: CASSIGRSYNEQFF
d_gene: TRBD2; v_gene: TRBV29-1; j_gene: TRBJ2-5; abundance: many; len: 13; CDR3nt: TGCAGCGTTCGCGGGAGGGCCTTAGAGACCCAGTACTTC; CDR3aa: CSVRGRALETQYF
d_gene: .; v_gene: TRBV5-1; j_gene: TRBJ2-1; abundance: many; len: 15; CDR3nt: TGCGCCAGCAGCTCTCAGGGAAGCTCCTACAATGAGCAGTTCTTC; CDR3aa: CASSSQGSSYNEQFF
d_gene: .; v_gene: TRBV7-2; j_gene: TRBJ2-7; abundance: .; len: 16; CDR3nt: TGTGCCAGCAGCTCCCGGGACGGACGGCTTTCCTACGAGCAGTACTTC; CDR3aa: CASSSRDGRLSYEQYF
d_gene: TRBD1; v_gene: TRBV12-3/TRBV12-4; j_gene: TRBJ1-3; abundance: .; len: 15; CDR3nt: TGTGCCAGCAGTCCGGGACAGCTGACTGGAAACACCATATATTTT; CDR3aa: CASSPGQLTGNTIYF
d_gene: TRBD1; v_gene: TRBV5-5; j_gene: TRBJ1-1; abundance: .; len: 19; CDR3nt: TGTGCCAGCAGCTCTCGGGATTGGGGGACAGTAGAGTTTGGCACTGAAGCTTTCTTT; CDR3aa: CASSSRDWGTVEFGTEAFF
d_gene: TRBD1; v_gene: TRBV25-1; j_gene: TRBJ1-1; abundance: few; len: 15; CDR3nt: TGTGCCAGCAGGGATCGGGGGGACAGGAACACTGAAGCTTTCTTT; CDR3aa: CASRDRGDRNTEAFF
d_gene: .; v_gene: TRBV11-2; j_gene: TRBJ2-6; abundance: few; len: 19; CDR3nt: TGTGCCAGCAGCCCCCAACGTAGCGGACCATTCTCTGGGGCCAACGTCCTGACTTTC; CDR3aa: CASSPQRSGPFSGANVLTF
d_gene: TRBD2; v_gene: TRBV6-1; j_gene: TRBJ2-1; abundance: many; len: 15; CDR3nt: TGTGCCAGCAACCAAGGACTAGCGATTTACAATGAGCAGTTCTTC; CDR3aa: CASNQGLAIYNEQFF
d_gene: .; v_gene: TRBV5-1; j_gene: TRBJ2-2; abundance: many; len: 15; CDR3nt: TGCGCCAGCAGCTTTGGGCAGTTTTACACCGGGGAGCTGTTTTTT; CDR3aa: CASSFGQFYTGELFF
d_gene: .; v_gene: TRBV6-2/TRBV6-3; j_gene: TRBJ2-2; abundance: few; len: 15; CDR3nt: TGTGCCAGCAGTTACATTTTGGAGGACACCGGGGAGCTGTTTTTT; CDR3aa: CASSYILEDTGELFF
d_gene: .; v_gene: TRBV10-2; j_gene: TRBJ2-3; abundance: many; len: 12; CDR3nt: TGCGCCAGCAGCCATACCGGGGATACGCAGTATTTT; CDR3aa: CASSHTGDTQYF
d_gene: .; v_gene: TRBV5-5; j_gene: TRBJ1-5; abundance: .; len: 14; CDR3nt: TGTGCCAGCAGCGTCGACAGTCGATCTCGGCCCCAGCATTTT; CDR3aa: CASSVDSRSRPQHF
d_gene: TRBD2; v_gene: TRBV6-1; j_gene: TRBJ2-2; abundance: .; len: 14; CDR3nt: TGTGCCAGCAGCCGAGCGGGAGACCGGGGGGAGCTGTTTTTT; CDR3aa: CASSRAGDRGELFF
d_gene: TRBD2; v_gene: TRBV15; j_gene: TRBJ2-1; abundance: many; len: 14; CDR3nt: TGTGCCACGGCCGGGACTAGCGGGTACAATGAGCAGTTCTTC; CDR3aa: CATAGTSGYNEQFF
d_gene: .; v_gene: TRBV27; j_gene: TRBJ2-5; abundance: many; len: 12; CDR3nt: TGTGCCAGCAGTTTGTTTGGGGAGACCCAGTACTTC; CDR3aa: CASSLFGETQYF
d_gene: TRBD2; v_gene: TRBV12-3/TRBV12-4; j_gene: TRBJ2-1; abundance: few; len: 22; CDR3nt: TGTGCCAGCAGTTTCGGGGGTTCGGGGACTAGCGGCTTCCTGAGCTCCTACAATGAGCAGTTCTTC; CDR3aa: CASSFGGSGTSGFLSSYNEQFF
d_gene: .; v_gene: TRBV4-3; j_gene: TRBJ1-4; abundance: many; len: 15; CDR3nt: TGCGCCAGCAGCCACCTTCCCGGGACAAGGGAAAAACTGTTTTTT; CDR3aa: CASSHLPGTREKLFF
d_gene: .; v_gene: TRBV5-1; j_gene: TRBJ2-6; abundance: many; len: 15; CDR3nt: TGCGCCAGCAGCAACCTATCGACTGGGGCCAACGTCCTGACTTTC; CDR3aa: CASSNLSTGANVLTF
d_gene: .; v_gene: TRBV12-3/TRBV12-4; j_gene: TRBJ1-5; abundance: few; len: 14; CDR3nt: TGTGCCAGCAGTTTAGCGCAGGGAAATCAGCCCCAGCATTTT; CDR3aa: CASSLAQGNQPQHF
d_gene: .; v_gene: TRBV18; j_gene: TRBJ1-5; abundance: few; len: 13; CDR3nt: TGTGCCAGCTCACCTACTTCAGGGAAGCCCCAGCATTTT; CDR3aa: CASSPTSGKPQHF
d_gene: .; v_gene: TRBV5-6; j_gene: TRBJ2-5; abundance: many; len: 15; CDR3nt: TGTGCCAGCAGCCCTCGTTGGGGGGCTGAGGAGACCCAGTACTTC; CDR3aa: CASSPRWGAEETQYF
d_gene: .; v_gene: TRBV20-1; j_gene: TRBJ2-7; abundance: many; len: 11; CDR3nt: TGCAGTGCCACCCTCCGGGGGCATCAGTACTTC; CDR3aa: CSATLRGHQYF
d_gene: .; v_gene: TRBV28; j_gene: TRBJ2-7; abundance: many; len: 11; CDR3nt: TGTGCCAGCAGTTCCGTGGATGGGCAGTACTTC; CDR3aa: CASSSVDGQYF
d_gene: .; v_gene: TRBV29-1; j_gene: TRBJ2-4; abundance: many; len: 11; CDR3nt: TGCAGCGTTCTTCTTGGTGGGGCCCAGTACTTC; CDR3aa: CSVLLGGAQYF
d_gene: TRBD2; v_gene: TRBV19; j_gene: TRBJ2-3; abundance: .; len: 15; CDR3nt: TGTGCCAGTAGTACGGCGGGAGGCCTCACAGATACGCAGTATTTT; CDR3aa: CASSTAGGLTDTQYF
d_gene: .; v_gene: TRBV11-2; j_gene: TRBJ1-6; abundance: few; len: 14; CDR3nt: TGTGCCAGCAGCTTGGGAAACCATAATTCACCCCTCCACTTT; CDR3aa: CASSLGNHNSPLHF
d_gene: .; v_gene: TRBV7-2; j_gene: TRBJ2-3; abundance: few; len: 15; CDR3nt: TGTGCCAGCAGCTTAGCGCTGGGCGGGGTAGATACGCAGTATTTT; CDR3aa: CASSLALGGVDTQYF
d_gene: .; v_gene: TRBV5-1; j_gene: TRBJ2-5; abundance: .; len: 13; CDR3nt: TGCGCCAGCAGCTTACCACCTCCTGAGACCCAGTACTTC; CDR3aa: CASSLPPPETQYF
d_gene: TRBD2; v_gene: TRBV7-6; j_gene: TRBJ2-1; abundance: few; len: 20; CDR3nt: TGTGCCAGCAGCTTAGAAAGGGGGACAAGCGGGAGTATATCCTACAATGAGCAGTTCTTC; CDR3aa: CASSLERGTSGSISYNEQFF
d_gene: .; v_gene: TRBV24-1; j_gene: TRBJ2-2; abundance: many; len: 13; CDR3nt: TGTGCCACCAGTGATTGGGAGACCGGGGAGCTGTTTTTT; CDR3aa: CATSDWETGELFF
d_gene: .; v_gene: TRBV20-1; j_gene: TRBJ2-6; abundance: few; len: 16; CDR3nt: TGCAGTGCTAGATATTCCGGGATCTCTGGGGCCAACGTCCTGACTTTC; CDR3aa: CSARYSGISGANVLTF
d_gene: TRBD1; v_gene: TRBV6-1; j_gene: TRBJ2-2; abundance: few; len: 15; CDR3nt: TGTGCCAGCGGAAAGACAGGGACGAACACCGGGGAGCTGTTTTTT; CDR3aa: CASGKTGTNTGELFF
d_gene: TRBD2; v_gene: TRBV18; j_gene: TRBJ2-5; abundance: few; len: 16; CDR3nt: TGTGCCAGCTCACGCGGACTAGCGGGAGTTATGGAGACCCAGTACTTC; CDR3aa: CASSRGLAGVMETQYF
d_gene: .; v_gene: TRBV10-3; j_gene: TRBJ2-1; abundance: many; len: 12; CDR3nt: TGTGCCATCAGTTCCGACAGACTTGAGCAGTTCTTC; CDR3aa: CAISSDRLEQFF
d_gene: TRBD1; v_gene: TRBV29-1; j_gene: TRBJ2-7; abundance: .; len: 13; CDR3nt: TGCAGCGTCCTCCGGGACAGGGGTTACGAGCAGTACTTC; CDR3aa: CSVLRDRGYEQYF
d_gene: .; v_gene: TRBV29-1; j_gene: TRBJ2-3; abundance: few; len: 15; CDR3nt: TGCAGCGTTGCCCGGATTGGGGTTAGCACAGATACGCAGTATTTT; CDR3aa: CSVARIGVSTDTQYF
d_gene: .; v_gene: TRBV7-2; j_gene: TRBJ2-7; abundance: .; len: 14; CDR3nt: TGTGCCAGCAGCCCTAGGGACGAGCTCTACGAGCAGTACTTC; CDR3aa: CASSPRDELYEQYF
d_gene: .; v_gene: TRBV18; j_gene: TRBJ2-5; abundance: few; len: 15; CDR3nt: TGTGCCAGCTCACCTCTGGCCCCGGCTGGGGAGACCCAGTACTTC; CDR3aa: CASSPLAPAGETQYF
d_gene: .; v_gene: TRBV12-3/TRBV12-4; j_gene: TRBJ2-5; abundance: few; len: 14; CDR3nt: TGTGCCAGCAGTTATATGGGGATGGGAGAGACCCAGTACTTC; CDR3aa: CASSYMGMGETQYF
d_gene: .; v_gene: TRBV5-1; j_gene: TRBJ2-1; abundance: .; len: 15; CDR3nt: TGCGCCAGCAGCTTGGAACTTGGCTCCTACAATGAGCAGTTCTTC; CDR3aa: CASSLELGSYNEQFF